This section outlines one T cell receptor beta chain sequence together with its context. Sequencing was performed with immunoSEQ multiplex PCR; in TCRdb, only in-frame clones are kept and a portion is missing. In the table there are roughly 130,000 clones, less than 90% of which are singletons. This sample is drawn from a study of blood T cell repertoires in COVID-19. J lost 2 bases, V lost 4 bases, and 5 bases had no gene match. CDR3 length: 14 residues. Per germline, CDR1 KGHSH and CDR2 LQKENI. Sequencing was carried out using peripheral blood. The chain employs TRBV18 and TRBJ2-7; 7 nucleotides match TRBD1. The clonotype was recovered from a woman aged 30 to 39 who had recovered from COVID-19. Written as DNA, the CDR3 is TGTGCCAGCTCACTTCGGGACAGAGCCTACGAGCAGTACTTC. Translated: CASSLRDRAYEQYF.